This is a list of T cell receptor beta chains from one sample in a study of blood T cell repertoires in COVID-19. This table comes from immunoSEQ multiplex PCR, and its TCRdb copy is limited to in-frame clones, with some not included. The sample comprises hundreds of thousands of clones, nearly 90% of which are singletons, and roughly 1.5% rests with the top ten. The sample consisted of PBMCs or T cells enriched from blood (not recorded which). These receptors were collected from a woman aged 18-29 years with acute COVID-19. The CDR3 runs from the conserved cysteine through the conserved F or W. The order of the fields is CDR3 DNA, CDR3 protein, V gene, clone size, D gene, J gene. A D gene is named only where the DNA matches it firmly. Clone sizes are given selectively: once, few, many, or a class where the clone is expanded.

cdr3_nt: TGCAGCGTTGGTGCACGCTTGACTGATGAAGCTTTCTTT
cdr3_aa: CSVGARLTDEAFF
v_call: TRBV29-1
clone_size: once
d_call: NA
j_call: TRBJ1-1

cdr3_nt: TGTGCCAGCAGCATCCGAGCGGGGTCTACTGAAGCTTTCTTT
cdr3_aa: CASSIRAGSTEAFF
v_call: TRBV5-4
clone_size: NA
d_call: NA
j_call: TRBJ1-1

cdr3_nt: TGTGCCAGCAGCTTAGCCGACAGCTTGAACACTGAAGCTTTCTTT
cdr3_aa: CASSLADSLNTEAFF
v_call: TRBV7-2
clone_size: NA
d_call: NA
j_call: TRBJ1-1

cdr3_nt: TGTGCCAGCAGTTTGGCGGGAGGAGCCGGGGAGCTGTTTTTT
cdr3_aa: CASSLAGGAGELFF
v_call: TRBV28
clone_size: NA
d_call: TRBD2
j_call: TRBJ2-2

cdr3_nt: TGTGCCAGCAGCGGGGGGGGACGTGAGCAGTACTTC
cdr3_aa: CASSGGGREQYF
v_call: TRBV9
clone_size: NA
d_call: TRBD2
j_call: TRBJ2-7

cdr3_nt: TGTGCCAGCTCACCACGAAGACAGGGACTGAGCTATGGCTACACCTTC
cdr3_aa: CASSPRRQGLSYGYTF
v_call: TRBV18
clone_size: NA
d_call: TRBD1
j_call: TRBJ1-2

cdr3_nt: TGTGCCAGCAGCCAAGGATGGGCGCTTTCCACAGATACGCAGTATTTT
cdr3_aa: CASSQGWALSTDTQYF
v_call: TRBV14
clone_size: NA
d_call: NA
j_call: TRBJ2-3

cdr3_nt: TGTGCCACCGAATCCGGGCCGGGGGTCGGTGAAAAACTGTTTTTT
cdr3_aa: CATESGPGVGEKLFF
v_call: TRBV19
clone_size: NA
d_call: NA
j_call: TRBJ1-4

cdr3_nt: TGTGCCAGCAGACCAGCGGGAGGGCCAGAGACCCAGTACTTC
cdr3_aa: CASRPAGGPETQYF
v_call: TRBV28
clone_size: NA
d_call: TRBD2
j_call: TRBJ2-5

cdr3_nt: TGTGCCAGCAGTCGGGGGACAGACTACAATGAGCAGTTCTTC
cdr3_aa: CASSRGTDYNEQFF
v_call: TRBV6-5
clone_size: NA
d_call: NA
j_call: TRBJ2-1

cdr3_nt: TGTGCCAGCAGTCCGTTAGCTGGGACTAGCGGTTCTTACAATGAGCAGTTCTTC
cdr3_aa: CASSPLAGTSGSYNEQFF
v_call: TRBV7-9
clone_size: NA
d_call: TRBD2
j_call: TRBJ2-1

cdr3_nt: TGTGCCAGCTCTGCGGGACTTAATGAGCAGTTCTTC
cdr3_aa: CASSAGLNEQFF
v_call: TRBV18
clone_size: NA
d_call: NA
j_call: TRBJ2-1

cdr3_nt: TGTGCCAGCAGCCAGAGTCGGGGACAGGGTGGGCAAAAACTGTTTTTT
cdr3_aa: CASSQSRGQGGQKLFF
v_call: TRBV3-1/TRBV3-2
clone_size: NA
d_call: TRBD1
j_call: TRBJ1-4

cdr3_nt: TGTGCCAGCAGTTTATCGGCCGTAGGTAGCGGGAGGAGGGGCTACAATGAGCAGTTCTTC
cdr3_aa: CASSLSAVGSGRRGYNEQFF
v_call: TRBV27
clone_size: NA
d_call: TRBD2
j_call: TRBJ2-1

cdr3_nt: TGTGCCAGCAGCTTACAGGGTCTACGCACCGGGGAGCTGTTTTTT
cdr3_aa: CASSLQGLRTGELFF
v_call: TRBV11-2
clone_size: NA
d_call: NA
j_call: TRBJ2-2

cdr3_nt: TGTGCCAGCAGCCAAGGACTAGCGGGACTTGAGCAGTACTTC
cdr3_aa: CASSQGLAGLEQYF
v_call: TRBV3-1/TRBV3-2
clone_size: NA
d_call: TRBD2
j_call: TRBJ2-7

cdr3_nt: TGTGCCAGCAGCCAAGATCCCACCTCCGGGACTAGCGGGAGTTTCTTCTATGAGCAGTTCTTC
cdr3_aa: CASSQDPTSGTSGSFFYEQFF
v_call: TRBV4-2
clone_size: NA
d_call: TRBD2
j_call: TRBJ2-1

cdr3_nt: TGTGCCAGCAGTAAAACAGGGGAATTGGGTGAGCAGTTCTTC
cdr3_aa: CASSKTGELGEQFF
v_call: TRBV27
clone_size: NA
d_call: TRBD1
j_call: TRBJ2-1

cdr3_nt: TGTGCCACCAGCAGAGATTATATCCCTGAAGCTTTCTTT
cdr3_aa: CATSRDYIPEAFF
v_call: TRBV15
clone_size: NA
d_call: NA
j_call: TRBJ1-1

cdr3_nt: TGTGCCAGCAGTTTTAGATATAGCTCCTACAATGAGCAGTTCTTC
cdr3_aa: CASSFRYSSYNEQFF
v_call: TRBV27
clone_size: NA
d_call: NA
j_call: TRBJ2-1

cdr3_nt: TGTGCCAGCAGTTACTCTCGGAAGGGGGCGAACGAGCAGTACTTC
cdr3_aa: CASSYSRKGANEQYF
v_call: TRBV6-5
clone_size: NA
d_call: TRBD1
j_call: TRBJ2-7

cdr3_nt: TGCGCCAGCAGCCAAATATTGGGCGGGGTTAATGAGCAGTTCTTC
cdr3_aa: CASSQILGGVNEQFF
v_call: TRBV4-1
clone_size: NA
d_call: NA
j_call: TRBJ2-1

cdr3_nt: TGTGCCATCAGTGACGGACAGGGAAATTCACCCCTCCACTTT
cdr3_aa: CAISDGQGNSPLHF
v_call: TRBV10-3
clone_size: NA
d_call: TRBD1
j_call: TRBJ1-6

cdr3_nt: TGTGCCAGCAGTTACGACACACCCTGGGATGAGCAGTTCTTC
cdr3_aa: CASSYDTPWDEQFF
v_call: TRBV6-6
clone_size: NA
d_call: NA
j_call: TRBJ2-1

cdr3_nt: TGCGCCAGCAGCCCCCTGCAAAGCCGTCTAGCGGGACCCGGGGAGCTGTTTTTT
cdr3_aa: CASSPLQSRLAGPGELFF
v_call: TRBV5-1
clone_size: NA
d_call: TRBD2
j_call: TRBJ2-2

cdr3_nt: TGCAGCGCTCGAGCGGGAGGTGGGTCCAATGAGCAGTTCTTC
cdr3_aa: CSARAGGGSNEQFF
v_call: TRBV29-1
clone_size: NA
d_call: TRBD2
j_call: TRBJ2-1

cdr3_nt: TGTGCCACCACACAGTACGGGCAGGGAATCACTGAAGCTTTCTTT
cdr3_aa: CATTQYGQGITEAFF
v_call: TRBV19
clone_size: NA
d_call: NA
j_call: TRBJ1-1

cdr3_nt: TGTGCCACCAGCAGGGGGGGACTAGCGGTTGGGACCCAGTACTTC
cdr3_aa: CATSRGGLAVGTQYF
v_call: TRBV15
clone_size: NA
d_call: TRBD2
j_call: TRBJ2-5

cdr3_nt: TGTGCCAGCAGTTATGGGGCGGCCACCGGGGAGCTGTTTTTT
cdr3_aa: CASSYGAATGELFF
v_call: TRBV6-6
clone_size: NA
d_call: NA
j_call: TRBJ2-2

cdr3_nt: TGTGCCAGCAGCTTCGACAGGGGGGATACGCAGTATTTT
cdr3_aa: CASSFDRGDTQYF
v_call: TRBV7-9
clone_size: NA
d_call: TRBD1
j_call: TRBJ2-3

cdr3_nt: TGTGCCAGCAGTTACCGGTCTGGGGCCAACGTCCTGACTTTC
cdr3_aa: CASSYRSGANVLTF
v_call: TRBV6-5
clone_size: NA
d_call: NA
j_call: TRBJ2-6

cdr3_nt: TGTGCCAGCAGCCAAGCCGCCCCACTAGCGGGAGCCACAGATACGCAGTATTTT
cdr3_aa: CASSQAAPLAGATDTQYF
v_call: TRBV3-1/TRBV3-2
clone_size: NA
d_call: TRBD2
j_call: TRBJ2-3

cdr3_nt: TGTGCCAGTAGTTCTTCCTATGGCTACACCTTC
cdr3_aa: CASSSSYGYTF
v_call: TRBV19
clone_size: NA
d_call: NA
j_call: TRBJ1-2

cdr3_nt: TGTGCCAGTAGTAACATAGCGGGCACCTCCTACAATGAGCAGTTCTTC
cdr3_aa: CASSNIAGTSYNEQFF
v_call: TRBV19
clone_size: NA
d_call: TRBD2
j_call: TRBJ2-1

cdr3_nt: TGTGCCAGCAGTTCCGGAGACTATAGCTCCTACGAGCAGTACTTC
cdr3_aa: CASSSGDYSSYEQYF
v_call: TRBV6-5
clone_size: NA
d_call: NA
j_call: TRBJ2-7

cdr3_nt: TGTGCCAGTAGTGTGAGACTAGCGGGAGGGTTCAATGAGCAGTTCTTC
cdr3_aa: CASSVRLAGGFNEQFF
v_call: TRBV19
clone_size: NA
d_call: TRBD2
j_call: TRBJ2-1

cdr3_nt: TGTGCCAGCAGCTTATTCGACAGCCAAGAGACCCAGTACTTC
cdr3_aa: CASSLFDSQETQYF
v_call: TRBV7-9
clone_size: NA
d_call: NA
j_call: TRBJ2-5

cdr3_nt: TGCGCCAGCAGCTTCGAGACAGGACTCTCTGGGGCCAACGTCCTGACTTTC
cdr3_aa: CASSFETGLSGANVLTF
v_call: TRBV5-1
clone_size: NA
d_call: NA
j_call: TRBJ2-6

cdr3_nt: TGCGCCAGCAGCCTCCGGGATAATGTTTGGACTGAAGCTTTCTTT
cdr3_aa: CASSLRDNVWTEAFF
v_call: TRBV5-1
clone_size: once
d_call: NA
j_call: TRBJ1-1

cdr3_nt: TGTGCCAGCAGCTTGGCCAGAACTAATGAAAAACTGTTTTTT
cdr3_aa: CASSLARTNEKLFF
v_call: TRBV5-5
clone_size: NA
d_call: NA
j_call: TRBJ1-4

cdr3_nt: TGCGCCAGCAGCCAAGACGGCAGGGGTAGAGTAAATACGCAGTATTTT
cdr3_aa: CASSQDGRGRVNTQYF
v_call: TRBV4-1
clone_size: NA
d_call: NA
j_call: TRBJ2-3

cdr3_nt: TGTGCCAGCAGCCTGGTAGGGGGCCGTAACACCGGGGAGCTGTTTTTT
cdr3_aa: CASSLVGGRNTGELFF
v_call: TRBV7-9
clone_size: NA
d_call: TRBD1
j_call: TRBJ2-2

cdr3_nt: TGTGCCAGCAGTTTATCGGGCAGGGTGAATCAGCCCCAGCATTTT
cdr3_aa: CASSLSGRVNQPQHF
v_call: TRBV27
clone_size: NA
d_call: NA
j_call: TRBJ1-5

cdr3_nt: TGTGCCAGCAGCTTAGATGGGGGCCTAACCAATCTGCCCCAGCATTTT
cdr3_aa: CASSLDGGLTNLPQHF
v_call: TRBV7-2
clone_size: once
d_call: NA
j_call: TRBJ1-5